These T cell receptor beta chains were read from a single sample in a study of cytotoxic CD8 clonotypes in ibrutinib-treated CLL. Profiling relied on immunoSEQ multiplex PCR, and the TCRdb table lists in-frame clones only, not all of them. The table includes hundreds of thousands of clones, approximately 79% detected once. The source material was PBMCs, sampled after 12 months of ibrutinib treatment. These TCRs come from a human donor with chronic lymphocytic leukemia. CDR3s include the opening cysteine and the closing phenylalanine or tryptophan. The order of the fields is V gene, D gene, clone size, J gene, CDR3 protein, CDR3 DNA. D genes are given only for firm matches. Rows give clone size only sometimes, using once, few, many, or a class for an expanded clone.

TRBV4-1	TRBD1	few	TRBJ2-7	CASSPLGTGEQYF	TGCGCCAGCAGCCCCCTAGGGACAGGTGAGCAGTACTTC
TRBV30	NA	NA	TRBJ1-6	CAWSGSSPLHF	TGTGCCTGGAGTGGATCTTCACCCCTCCACTTT
TRBV5-1	TRBD1	NA	TRBJ2-1	CASSLVFGQVYNEQFF	TGCGCCAGCAGCTTGGTTTTTGGACAGGTTTACAATGAGCAGTTCTTC
TRBV19	TRBD2	NA	TRBJ2-1	CASSIGAGDYNEQFF	TGTGCCAGTAGTATCGGAGCGGGAGACTACAATGAGCAGTTCTTC
TRBV29-1	TRBD2	NA	TRBJ2-3	CSVEDFLAGGHRSTDTQYF	TGCAGCGTTGAAGATTTCCTAGCGGGGGGCCATAGGAGCACAGATACGCAGTATTTT
TRBV6-5	TRBD1	NA	TRBJ1-1	CASSYWGQGRTEAFF	TGTGCCAGCAGTTACTGGGGACAGGGGCGAACTGAAGCTTTCTTT
TRBV6-5	NA	NA	TRBJ2-1	CASSYSGSNEQFF	TGTGCCAGCAGTTACTCGGGTAGCAATGAGCAGTTCTTC
TRBV15	TRBD1	NA	TRBJ1-5	CATSYNTGDNQPQHF	TGTGCCACCAGCTACAATACAGGGGACAATCAGCCCCAGCATTTT
TRBV4-1	TRBD1	few	TRBJ1-5	CASSQWQGANQPQHF	TGCGCCAGCAGCCAATGGCAGGGGGCGAATCAGCCCCAGCATTTT
TRBV4-1	TRBD1	NA	TRBJ2-1	CASSPPPGQGAGEQFF	TGCGCCAGCAGCCCTCCTCCGGGACAGGGGGCGGGAGAGCAGTTCTTC
TRBV10-1	TRBD2	NA	TRBJ2-2	CASSGTSGSITGELFF	TGCGCCAGCAGCGGGACTAGCGGGAGTATCACCGGGGAGCTGTTTTTT
TRBV6-5	NA	medium-sized	TRBJ2-5	CATTGETQYF	TGTGCCACTACGGGGGAGACCCAGTACTTC
TRBV6-5	NA	NA	TRBJ2-3	CASRASFVSTDTQYF	TGTGCCAGCAGGGCCTCATTCGTGTCGACAGATACGCAGTATTTT
TRBV5-4	NA	NA	TRBJ2-2	CASSLAISGELFF	TGTGCCAGCAGCTTGGCCATCTCCGGGGAGCTGTTTTTT
TRBV18	NA	NA	TRBJ2-3	CASSPEPTRGTQYF	TGTGCCAGCTCACCCGAACCGACTCGGGGAACGCAGTATTTT
TRBV6-5	TRBD1	NA	TRBJ2-7	CASSRTGPPGQYF	TGTGCCAGCAGCAGGACAGGGCCCCCGGGGCAGTACTTC
TRBV27	NA	NA	TRBJ2-2	CASSFIGGLGLDTGELFF	TGTGCCAGCAGTTTCATCGGAGGGCTGGGGTTGGACACCGGGGAGCTGTTTTTT
TRBV9	TRBD2	NA	TRBJ2-5	CASSPLRLAETQYF	TGTGCCAGCAGCCCTCTCCGACTAGCCGAGACCCAGTACTTC
TRBV5-1	NA	NA	TRBJ1-2	CASSPTGINYGYTF	TGCGCCAGCAGCCCAACAGGGATTAACTATGGCTACACCTTC
TRBV20-1	NA	NA	TRBJ1-3	CSARLGNTIYF	TGCAGTGCTAGGCTTGGAAACACCATATATTTT
TRBV6-5	TRBD1	NA	TRBJ2-2	CAPIKRDRATGELFF	TGTGCCCCCATAAAACGGGACAGGGCCACCGGGGAGCTGTTTTTT
TRBV13	NA	once	TRBJ2-3	CASSSTPSQFTDTQYF	TGTGCCAGCAGCTCCACCCCCTCTCAGTTCACAGATACGCAGTATTTT
TRBV7-9	NA	once	TRBJ2-5	CASSISGGPETQYF	TGTGCCAGCAGCATCTCCGGGGGGCCAGAGACCCAGTACTTC
TRBV9	NA	NA	TRBJ2-1	CASSVGSGFSYNEQFF	TGTGCCAGCAGCGTTGGGTCTGGGTTCTCCTACAATGAGCAGTTCTTC
TRBV2	TRBD1	NA	TRBJ2-7	CASGTVFSYEQYF	TGTGCCAGCGGGACAGTCTTTTCCTACGAGCAGTACTTC
TRBV6-5	NA	NA	TRBJ1-2	CASSYSSGLWGYTF	TGTGCCAGCAGTTACTCGTCCGGACTATGGGGCTACACCTTC
TRBV5-1	NA	NA	TRBJ2-3	CASRFGGRADTQYF	TGCGCCAGCAGATTCGGGGGAAGGGCAGATACGCAGTATTTT
TRBV7-9	NA	NA	TRBJ1-1	CASSWGTMENTEAFF	TGTGCCAGCAGCTGGGGGACAATGGAGAACACTGAAGCTTTCTTT
TRBV6-6	TRBD1	once	TRBJ1-4	CASSYRGQGNEKLFF	TGTGCCAGCAGTTACAGAGGACAGGGTAATGAAAAACTGTTTTTT
TRBV10-3	TRBD2	NA	TRBJ2-3	CAISAGGIRKDTQYF	TGTGCCATCAGTGCGGGAGGGATTCGGAAAGATACGCAGTATTTT
TRBV7-9	NA	NA	TRBJ1-5	CASSPTAGQNQPQHF	TGTGCCAGCAGCCCAACCGCGGGACAAAATCAGCCCCAGCATTTT
TRBV4-2	TRBD2	NA	TRBJ2-1	CASSRASSGSRSYNEQFF	TGTGCCAGCAGCCGTGCGAGCAGCGGGAGCCGGTCCTACAATGAGCAGTTCTTC
TRBV6-5	NA	NA	TRBJ2-5	CASSLQGYQETQYF	TGTGCCAGCAGTCTACAGGGCTACCAAGAGACCCAGTACTTC
TRBV18	NA	NA	TRBJ2-1	CASSPRTGGDRHNEQFF	TGTGCCAGCTCACCGAGGACGGGTGGGGACCGTCACAATGAGCAGTTCTTC
TRBV27	TRBD2	NA	TRBJ2-7	CASRLAGASFSYEQYF	TGTGCCAGCAGACTAGCGGGGGCATCTTTCTCCTACGAGCAGTACTTC
TRBV19	NA	NA	TRBJ2-7	CANGAASLMTYEQYF	TGTGCCAACGGGGCAGCTAGCTTAATGACCTACGAGCAGTACTTC
TRBV6-4	NA	NA	TRBJ1-1	CASRPGGFRTEAFF	TGTGCCAGCAGGCCGGGGGGATTTCGTACTGAAGCTTTCTTT
TRBV28	TRBD2	few	TRBJ2-3	CASCAGTSGTNTQYF	TGTGCCAGCTGCGCCGGGACTAGCGGGACAAATACGCAGTATTTT
TRBV2	NA	NA	TRBJ1-1	CASSGRGVFFEAFF	TGTGCCAGCAGTGGAAGGGGGGTTTTTTTTGAAGCTTTCTTT
TRBV9	NA	NA	TRBJ2-7	CASSVGGTYEQYF	TGTGCCAGCAGCGTAGGGGGGACCTACGAGCAGTACTTC
TRBV7-9	NA	once	TRBJ1-4	CASSPPANEKLFF	TGTGCCAGCAGCCCCCCTGCTAATGAAAAACTGTTTTTT
TRBV19	NA	NA	TRBJ1-5	CASRVSNQPQHF	TGTGCCAGTAGGGTTAGCAATCAGCCCCAGCATTTT
TRBV4-1	NA	few	TRBJ2-5	CASSQYHRDTLGETQYF	TGCGCCAGCAGCCAATACCACCGGGACACCCTCGGAGAGACCCAGTACTTC
TRBV5-6	TRBD2	NA	TRBJ2-1	CASARWTGGSDEQFF	TGTGCCAGCGCGCGGTGGACGGGAGGAAGTGATGAGCAGTTCTTC
TRBV18	NA	once	TRBJ1-2	CASSPLRGDDYGYTF	TGTGCCAGCTCACCACTTCGGGGGGACGACTATGGCTACACCTTC
TRBV4-2	NA	NA	TRBJ2-5	CASSSQLETQYF	TGTGCCAGCAGCTCTCAACTAGAGACCCAGTACTTC
TRBV27	NA	NA	TRBJ2-3	CASSFQAGTDTQYF	TGTGCCAGCAGTTTTCAGGCAGGAACAGATACGCAGTATTTT
TRBV19	NA	NA	TRBJ1-1	CASSVAGEGTEAFF	TGTGCCAGTAGTGTCGCAGGGGAAGGGACTGAAGCTTTCTTT
TRBV2	NA	few	TRBJ1-4	CASTQDDEKLFF	TGTGCCAGCACCCAGGACGATGAAAAACTGTTTTTT
TRBV7-8	NA	NA	TRBJ2-2	CASSLAPWTRNGELFF	TGTGCCAGCAGCTTAGCGCCGTGGACACGGAATGGGGAGCTGTTTTTT
TRBV6-4	TRBD1	few	TRBJ1-6	CASSDSGGNSPLHF	TGTGCCAGCAGTGATTCAGGGGGTAATTCACCCCTCCACTTT
TRBV10-3	NA	NA	TRBJ1-2	CAIRPEWVDYGYTF	TGTGCCATCAGACCAGAGTGGGTCGACTATGGCTACACCTTC
TRBV6-6	NA	once	TRBJ1-1	CASSLRNTEAFF	TGTGCCAGCAGCCTAAGGAACACTGAAGCTTTCTTT
TRBV11-2	NA	NA	TRBJ1-3	CASSLGVGQGGNTIYF	TGTGCCAGCAGCTTAGGCGTCGGGCAGGGAGGGAACACCATATATTTT